A single sample is the source of the 15 T cell receptor beta chains below, sequenced in a study of tumor and adjacent non-tumor tissue in lung cancer. The template was RNA from unsorted bulk tissue. The library came from three nested PCR rounds adapted from ARM-PCR protocols. TCRdb itself ran the multiplex PCR reads through MiXCR, one entry per CDR3 protein. The repertoire holds more than 120,000 distinct CDR3 sequences, with around 60% as singletons. The sequenced material came from lung tumor tissue. Receptors originate from a man between 60 and 75 years old with small cell lung cancer.

As regards this clonotype: Being one base from a much bigger clone, this may be a read error. The CDR3 DNA follows: TGTGCCAGCAGCCGGACCGGACTAGCGCTAACCTACAATGGGCAGTTCTTC. Amino acids: CASSRTGLALTYNGQFF. This rearrangement joins TRBV5-6 to TRBJ2-1; TRBD2 matches 9 bases. Germline CDR1 SGHDT, CDR2 YYEEEE. This CDR3 is 17 amino acids long. Supplemented by reference TRBV5-6 and TRBJ2-1, the full variable domain reads DAGVTQSPTHLIKTRGQQVTLRCSPKSGHDTVSWYQQALGQGPQFIFQYYEEEERQRGNFPDRFSGHQFPNYSSELNVNALLLGDSALYLCASSRTGLALTYNGQFFGPGTRLTVL.

The V call is TRBV20-1, the J call TRBJ2-3; 10 bases are shared with TRBD2. V lost 4 bases, J lost 5 bases, and 12 bases stayed unmatched. The CDR3 is made up of 16 amino acids. The germline CDR1 and CDR2 sequences are DFQATT and SNEGSKA (reference sequence). The CDR3 DNA follows: TGCAGTGCTACTACCGGGACTAGCGCGAGGAGAGATACGCAGTATTTT. Amino acids: CSATTGTSARRDTQYF.

About this clonotype itself: One junction end does not reproduce the germline sequence, and a read error may be involved. The chain recombines TRBV11-1 with TRBJ2-1; D uncertain. Germline CDR1 SGHAT, CDR2 FQDESV (reference sequence). This CDR3 is 16 amino acids long. CDR3 in DNA: TGTGCCAGTAGCTCAGCGCCGGAGAGCCAGCCCAGTGAGCAGTTCTTC. Translation gives CASSSAPESQPSEQFF.

About this clonotype: A much larger clone is a single base away; this may be a read error. The gene calls are TRBV7-9 and TRBJ2-3, with D perhaps TRBD2 (5 bases). The CDR3 has 12 amino acids. In germline, CDR1 is SEHNR, CDR2 FQNEAQ (reference sequence). The CDR3 region has the DNA TGTGCCAACAGCGGCTCCATCGATACGCAGTATTTT. It is translated as CANSGSIDTQYF.

On this clonotype: Without the conserved terminal phenylalanine or tryptophan, this CDR3 likely stems from a read error. This chain connects TRBV7-2 to TRBJ2-1, with D uncertain. CDR3 size: 15 residues. Germline V gene sequence: CDR1 SGHTA, CDR2 FQGNSA. CDR3: CASSLVKGTYNEQFL. The CDR3 DNA reads TGTGCTAGCAGCTTAGTGAAGGGAACCTACAATGAGCAGTTCCTC.

Many counts were recorded for this clonotype. This chain links TRBV29-1 with TRBJ2-3; D is unresolved. V gave up 6 bases and J gave up 5 bases, with 12 bases separating them. The germline gives CDR1 SQVTM, CDR2 ANQGSEA. The CDR3 runs to 12 residues. The CDR3 sequence: CSVKTTEDTQYF. For the CDR3, the DNA is TGCAGCGTAAAAACGACTGAAGATACGCAGTATTTT.

The CDR3 is CSARDPGGRGDEQFF. The CDR3 region has the DNA TGCAGTGCTAGAGATCCGGGGGGCAGGGGTGATGAGCAGTTCTTC. V usage is TRBV20-1 and J usage is TRBJ2-1; D might be TRBD2 (7 bases). Germline V gene sequence: CDR1 DFQATT, CDR2 SNEGSKA (reference sequence). This CDR3 contains 15 residues. Trimming shortened V by 0 bases and J by 8 bases, and 17 bases separated the two germline ends.

Points on this clonotype: At one end, the junction sequence differs from germline, possibly due to a read error. This rearrangement joins TRBV11-1 to TRBJ2-1, with D tentatively TRBD2 (5 bases). Per germline, CDR1 SGHAT and CDR2 FQDESV (reference sequence). The CDR3 is 15 residues long. CDR3 residues: CASTSQVRPRGEHFF. CDR3 nucleotides: TGTGCCAGCACCTCTCAGGTACGGCCCCGGGGTGAGCACTTCTTC.

The CDR3 protein is CASSIDPSGGELFF. The DNA of the CDR3 is TGTGCCAGTAGTATAGATCCTAGCGGAGGGGAGCTGTTTTTT. The V call is TRBV19, the J call TRBJ2-2; TRBD2 matches 7 bases. V was pared by 0 bases and J by 8 bases, with 3 bases of the junction left unmatched. In germline, CDR1 is LNHDA, CDR2 SQIVND (reference sequence). The CDR3 loop spans 14 amino acids. Looking up the rest from reference TRBV19 and TRBJ2-2 gives the full variable domain: DGGITQSPKYLFRKEGQNVTLSCEQNLNHDAMYWYRQDPGQGLRLIYYSQIVNDFQKGDIAEGYSVSREKKESFPLTVTSAQKNPTAFYLCASSIDPSGGELFFGEGSRLTVL.

The J gene is TRBJ2-1, the V gene TRBV20-1; no reliable D call. Trimming cost V 3 bases and J 12 bases, with 15 bases left between them. There are 12 residues in the CDR3. Germline V gene data show CDR1 as DFQATT and CDR2 as SNEGSKA (reference sequence). The CDR3 region is CSASRRGDGQFF. The CDR3, as DNA: TGCAGTGCTAGCCGTAGAGGCGATGGGCAGTTCTTC.

Points on this clonotype: This may arise from a read error, as a much more abundant clone is one base away. The genes are TRBV11-2 and TRBJ2-1; 10 bases match TRBD2. The CDR3 is 15 residues long. CDR1 SGHAT and CDR2 FQNNGV come from the germline V gene. CDR3 nucleotides: TGTGCCATCAGCGCTACTAGCGGGACGTACAATGAGCAGTTCTTC. Protein: CAISATSGTYNEQFF.

As for this clonotype: The conserved final phenylalanine or tryptophan is absent from the CDR3, which likely points to a read error. In DNA form, the CDR3 reads TGTGCCAGCAGTATAGGGTACTATGGCTACACCGTC. Translating it yields CASSIGYYGYTV. The chain has TRBV13 and TRBJ1-2, with D unresolved. Looked up from germline, CDR1 is PRHDT and CDR2 is FYEKMQ (reference sequence). This CDR3 has 12 residues. Trimming stripped 6 bases from V and 3 bases from J, with 8 bases between.

The rearrangement joins TRBV11-2 to TRBJ2-1; D unresolved. CDR1 is SGHAT and CDR2 is FQNNGV in the germline V gene. The CDR3 totals 17 residues. Trimming took 5 bases from V and 5 from J, leaving 22 bases between them. CDR3 protein: CASSPNERVYVHNEQFF. For the CDR3, the DNA is TGTGCCAGCAGCCCAAATGAACGAGTATACGTCCACAATGAGCAGTTCTTC.

This clonotype was seen only once. The junction differs from germline at one of its ends, possibly a read error. CDR3 in DNA: TGTACCAGTACGCGGATGAGCTCCTACAATGAGCAGTTCTTC. Encoded protein: CTSTRMSSYNEQFF. This chain links TRBV6-2 or TRBV6-3 with TRBJ2-1; D call uncertain. The CDR3 runs to 14 residues. Per germline, CDR1 MNHEY and CDR2 SVGEGT.

J is TRBJ2-7 and V is TRBV6-1, with D possibly TRBD1 on 6 matching bases. The CDR3 totals 14 residues. Germline assignment: CDR1 MNHNS and CDR2 SASEGT. Trimming pared 1 base from V and 4 bases from J, leaving 11 bases between. This CDR3 is CASSEDRDTYEQYF. The CDR3 region has the DNA TGTGCCAGCAGTGAAGACCGGGACACATACGAGCAGTACTTC.